This TCR beta chain derives from a study of human T cells and chemical hapten exposure (dated by TCRdb to the early 2020s). Regarding the research as a whole: For sensitization, 2% DPC in acetone was applied to a roughly 2 cm by roughly 2 cm area of upper inner arm skin. Patients additionally received weekly therapeutic DPC doses to the scalp throughout the approximately 25-week study period. Patch testing on the upper back used Finn chambers containing 0.01% DPC, with scoring done after 6 days according to International Contact Dermatitis Research Group standards. Alopecia areata with under or over 50% scalp involvement, alopecia totalis and alopecia universalis were represented in the patient cohort, which was mostly female. Libraries were combined into a pool for sequencing, and differences in TCR yield between samples came mainly from small differences in library volumes within the pool. In alopecia patients, the study followed how the peripheral blood TCR repertoire changed in vivo over primary and secondary sensitization to diphenylcyclopropenone (DPC), a hapten. Blood was sampled from patients pre-sensitization (week 0) and at 2, 6 and about 24 weeks after DPC sensitization. For TCR sequencing, blood came from twenty-nine alopecia patients at anywhere from one to four time points (pre-sensitization, 2, 6 and 24 weeks).

Interpreted using the paper, the time point label stands for: patch test 2, 6 weeks after DPC sensitization. This specimen's treatment or condition label, interpreted: therapeutic diphenylcyclopropenone sensitization with weekly scalp DPC. At each patch-test visit, blood was drawn before the patch test was applied. Patients were considered eligible if aged 18 to 70, diagnosed with alopecia and deemed suitable for DPC therapy, and patients were excluded if pregnant. Unfractionated whole blood was collected in Tempus Blood RNA tubes, and total RNA was extracted from that blood. The library came from RACE. Sequencing was performed on a NextSeq 500. During library preparation, unique molecular identifiers were attached to individual cDNA molecules so that TCRs could be counted quantitatively and reproducibly. Each blood RNA sample was used to sequence both TCR alpha and TCR beta chains. The authors processed their data as follows. The median number of TCRs per sample was around 96,000, ranging from about 23,224 to 690,600. V, J and CDR3 annotation of the TCR reads was carried out using the Decombinator software suite. To make PS versus PT1 abundance plots, every sample was subsampled to the same number of TCRs (28,000). Expanded TCRs were defined as absent before sensitization and observed at least eight times at the 2-week time point. Clones were called with MiXCR by TCRdb after fastp trimmed the public reads at Q25, and only in-frame beta chains were retained. Each CDR3 protein appears once, grouped with its most common genes and DNA. It is TCRdb's table, rather than the study itself, that gives the V and J calls and clone size. The sample yields about 84,000 distinct CDR3 sequences; 10% were counted once. The top ten constitute approximately 2.5% of the sample.

This clonotype was counted many times. There is no known antigen for this receptor. Base qualities were left out, and no much larger clone turns up one base away. Overall study outcomes, separate from this receptor: A positive correlation was found between the number of PT1 expanded TCRs and patch test score, with significance reached at thresholds 8, 16 and 32 but not 4. Expanded TCRs formed significantly more large CDR3 similarity clusters than pre-sensitization or healthy control sets, consistent with antigen-driven responses. The number of TCRs above 1 in 1000 frequency did not change with DPC sensitization; there was no evidence of global repertoire structure alterations. All patients had alopecia, a presumed autoimmune disease, so their immune response might differ from that of healthy individuals. Repeated subsampling changed both the strength of the expansion versus patch-test correlation and the threshold at which that correlation became significant.

The source of this sequence is a woman in her twenties or thirties with alopecia areata. Some clones in this sample may be carry-over from other donors' samples. The material was whole blood, obtained in connection with sensitization to the hapten diphenylcyclopropenone (DPC).

The DNA is TGTGCCAGCAGTCCCACCTACAGCCTCCAAGAGACCCAGTACTTC. The translation is CASSPTYSLQETQYF. The rearrangement combines TRBV28 with TRBJ2-5; no D gene call is confident. The CDR3 has 15 amino acids, counting the end cysteine and phenylalanine. The sequence is cut down to CDR3 DNA, 45 bases in frame from base 1. CDR1 and CDR2, per the germline V gene, are MDHEN and SYDVKM. Trimming costs V 5 bases and J 1 base, and their ends lie 14 bases apart.